These 5 T cell receptor beta chains were sequenced from one sample in a study of blood T cell repertoires in COVID-19. The table came from immunoSEQ multiplex PCR; TCRdb's copy has only in-frame clones and leaves some out. The repertoire consists of approximately 260,000 clones, with around 85% occurring once and the leading ten covering approximately 4%. Sequencing was done on a sample of peripheral blood. All receptors derive from a woman aged 40 to 50 with active or convalescent COVID-19.

V gene TRBV27 combines with J gene TRBJ2-2; possibly TRBD2 for D (6 bases). From germline, CDR1 is MNHEY and CDR2 SMNVEV (reference sequence). CDR3 length: 16 amino acids. V was trimmed by 2 bases and J by 1 base, leaving 11 bases between them. The chain's CDR3 is CASSLRPGVNTGELFF. The CDR3 DNA reads TGTGCCAGCAGTTTAAGGCCGGGGGTGAACACCGGGGAGCTGTTTTTT.

This clone has just a few counts. CDR3 DNA sequence: TGCGCCAGCAGCTTGTTGTTGGGCAGGGCGAATTCACCCCTCCACTTT. Translation: CASSLLLGRANSPLHF. The V call is TRBV5-1, the J call TRBJ1-6; maybe TRBD1 (5 bases). Per germline, CDR1 SGHRS and CDR2 YFSETQ. This CDR3 has 16 residues. Trimming stripped 1 base from V and 7 bases from J, with 15 bases between.

The chain has TRBV5-1 and TRBJ2-1; 9 nucleotides align to TRBD1. Germline-derived CDR1 and CDR2 are SGHRS and YFSETQ. CDR3 length: 14 amino acids. The V and J ends lost 3 bases and 9 bases, in that order; junction bases with no gene match: 7. In DNA, the CDR3 is TGCGCCAGCAGCTCCCAGGACAGGGGAACTGAGCAGTTCTTC. This gives the protein CASSSQDRGTEQFF.

The rearrangement uses TRBV27 and TRBJ2-2; 7 nucleotides agree with TRBD1. V lost 2 bases and J lost 5; bases outside the gene matches: 14. This CDR3 is 18 amino acids long. Germline assignment: CDR1 MNHEY and CDR2 SMNVEV (reference sequence). DNA for the CDR3: TGTGCCAGCAGTTTACGGGACAGAGGCCATCCAAGGACCGGGGAGCTGTTTTTT. It codes for CASSLRDRGHPRTGELFF.

This clone has at least ten counts. This chain uses TRBV6-2 or TRBV6-3 with TRBJ2-6, with D hard to call. The CDR3 runs to 14 residues. Germline CDR1 reads MNHEY; CDR2 reads SVGEGT. Trimming stripped 6 bases from V and 2 bases from J, with 8 bases between. CDR3: CASSDPAGANVLTF. DNA for the CDR3: TGTGCCAGCAGCGATCCGGCTGGGGCCAACGTCCTGACTTTC.